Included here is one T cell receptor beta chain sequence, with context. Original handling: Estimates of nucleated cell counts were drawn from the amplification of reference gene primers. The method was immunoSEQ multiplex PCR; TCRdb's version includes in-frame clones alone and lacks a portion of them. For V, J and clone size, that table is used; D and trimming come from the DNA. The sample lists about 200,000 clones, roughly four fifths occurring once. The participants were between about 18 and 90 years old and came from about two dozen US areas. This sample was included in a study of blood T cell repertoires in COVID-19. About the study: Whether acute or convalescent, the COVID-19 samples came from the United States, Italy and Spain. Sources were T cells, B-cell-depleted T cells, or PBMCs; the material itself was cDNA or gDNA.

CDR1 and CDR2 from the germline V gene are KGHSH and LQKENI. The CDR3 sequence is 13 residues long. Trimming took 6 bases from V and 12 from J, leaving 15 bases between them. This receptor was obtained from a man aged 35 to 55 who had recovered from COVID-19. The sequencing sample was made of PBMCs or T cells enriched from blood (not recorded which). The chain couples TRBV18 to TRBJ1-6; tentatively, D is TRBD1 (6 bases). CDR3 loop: CASSSDRSVPLHF. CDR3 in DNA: TGTGCCAGCTCCTCCGACAGGTCGGTACCCCTCCACTTT.